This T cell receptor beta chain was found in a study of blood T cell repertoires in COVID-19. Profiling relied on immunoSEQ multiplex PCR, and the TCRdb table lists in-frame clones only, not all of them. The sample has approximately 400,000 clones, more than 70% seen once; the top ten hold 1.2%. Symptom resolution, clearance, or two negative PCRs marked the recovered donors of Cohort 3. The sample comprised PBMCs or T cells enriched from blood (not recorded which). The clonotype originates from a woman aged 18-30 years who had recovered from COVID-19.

CDR3 region: CASSQVSGPGANVLTF. In nucleotides, the CDR3 is TGTGCCAGCAGCCAAGTATCAGGGCCTGGGGCCAACGTCCTGACTTTC. The V and J genes are TRBV14 and TRBJ2-6, with D possibly being TRBD1 (5 bases). Per germline, CDR1 SGHDN and CDR2 FVKESK. V gave up 1 base and J gave up 2 bases, with 9 bases separating them. The CDR3 extends over 16 amino acids.